This T cell receptor (beta chain) emerged from a study of shared clonotypes between healthy human individuals. Naive-designated CD8 cells lacked CD45RO, were positively enriched for CCR7, and omitted terminally differentiated effector memory CD45RA+ cells. Germline V gives CDR1 SGHTA, CDR2 FQGNSA. Deletions cut 0 bases from V and 6 bases from J, with 9 bases between. CDR3 length equals 14 residues. In this sample, this clone turned up a few times. Several immunoSEQ plates held equal portions of the genomic DNA taken from each subset. The repertoire was sequenced with immunoSEQ multiplex PCR; TCRdb's copy has only in-frame clones and lacks some. The sample includes 1.5 million to 2.5 million clones, 85% to 95% of them seen just once.

The rearrangement links TRBV7-2 to TRBJ1-5; maybe TRBD1 (5 bases). The TCR comes from a man between 18 and 35 years old in good health. Sequenced material: naive CD8+ T cells sorted from blood. The CDR3 nucleotides read TGTGCCAGCAGCTTAGCCGACAGTGGTCAGCCCCAGCATTTT. Protein product: CASSLADSGQPQHF.